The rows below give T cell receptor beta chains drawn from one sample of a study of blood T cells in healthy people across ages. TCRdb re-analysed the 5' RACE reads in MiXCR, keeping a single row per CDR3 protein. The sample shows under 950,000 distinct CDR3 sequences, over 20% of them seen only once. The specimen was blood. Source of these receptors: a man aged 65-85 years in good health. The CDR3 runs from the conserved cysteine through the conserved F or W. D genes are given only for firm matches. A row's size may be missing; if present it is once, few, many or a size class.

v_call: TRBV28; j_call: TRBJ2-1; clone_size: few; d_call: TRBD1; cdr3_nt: TGTGCCAGCAGTTTATCCAGGGGGTTAAAGATCTACAATGAGCAGTTCTTC; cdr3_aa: CASSLSRGLKIYNEQFF
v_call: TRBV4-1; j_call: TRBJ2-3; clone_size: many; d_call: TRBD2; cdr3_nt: TGCGCCAGCAGCCCAGGACTAGCGGGGGGAGATACGCAGTATTTT; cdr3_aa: CASSPGLAGGDTQYF
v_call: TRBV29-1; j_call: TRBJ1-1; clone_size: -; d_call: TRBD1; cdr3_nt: TGCAGCGCCGAAGGGACAGGGCCGAACACTGAAGCTTTCTTT; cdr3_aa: CSAEGTGPNTEAFF
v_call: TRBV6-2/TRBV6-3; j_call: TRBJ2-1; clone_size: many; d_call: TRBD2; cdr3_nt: TGTGCCAGCACCCTTACTTTGATAGCGGGAGGGGTGGATGAGCAGTTCTTC; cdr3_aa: CASTLTLIAGGVDEQFF
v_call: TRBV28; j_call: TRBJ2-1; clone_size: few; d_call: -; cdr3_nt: TGTGCCAGCAGAAGACACGATGAGCAGTTCTTC; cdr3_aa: CASRRHDEQFF
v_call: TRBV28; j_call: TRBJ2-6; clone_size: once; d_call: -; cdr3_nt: TGTGCCAGCAGTTTTTTTGCAGGGGGGGTTGGGGCCAACGTCCTGACTTTC; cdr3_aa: CASSFFAGGVGANVLTF
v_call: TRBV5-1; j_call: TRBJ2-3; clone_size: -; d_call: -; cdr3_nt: TGCGCCAGCAGCTTAACCGGACTCTCACCAGATACGCAGTATTTT; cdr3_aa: CASSLTGLSPDTQYF
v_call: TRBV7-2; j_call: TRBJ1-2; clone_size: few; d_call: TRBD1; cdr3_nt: TGTGCCAGCAGCTTAGGGCCCCCGGGACAGGGTGTTCATGGCTACACCTTC; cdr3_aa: CASSLGPPGQGVHGYTF
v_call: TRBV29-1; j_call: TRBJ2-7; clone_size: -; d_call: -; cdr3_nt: TGCAGCGCAGAGGTCTCCTACGAGCAGTACTTC; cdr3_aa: CSAEVSYEQYF
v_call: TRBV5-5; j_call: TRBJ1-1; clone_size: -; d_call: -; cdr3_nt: TGTGCCAGCAGCCTTGCGAAAGGGGACACTGAAGCTTTCTTT; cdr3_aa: CASSLAKGDTEAFF
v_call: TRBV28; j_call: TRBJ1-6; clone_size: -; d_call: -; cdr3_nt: TGTGCCAGCAGTTTTGGAGGGGGGATTTCACCCCTCCACTTT; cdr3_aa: CASSFGGGISPLHF
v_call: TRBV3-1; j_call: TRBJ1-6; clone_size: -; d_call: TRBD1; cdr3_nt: TGTGCCAGCAGCTTACAGGACAGGGCCGGTGTACCCCTCCACTTT; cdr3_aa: CASSLQDRAGVPLHF
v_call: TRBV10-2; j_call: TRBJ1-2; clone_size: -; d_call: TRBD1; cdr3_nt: TGCGCCAGCAGTGAGGACAGGGAATACTATGGCTACACCTTC; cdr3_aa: CASSEDREYYGYTF
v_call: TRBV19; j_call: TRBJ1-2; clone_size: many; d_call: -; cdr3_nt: TGTGCCAGTACGGAGGGCTGGGGCTACACCTTC; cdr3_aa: CASTEGWGYTF
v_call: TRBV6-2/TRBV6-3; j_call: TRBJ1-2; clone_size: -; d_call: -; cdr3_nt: TGTGCCAGCATGGGACCTAACTATGGCTACACCTTC; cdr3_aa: CASMGPNYGYTF
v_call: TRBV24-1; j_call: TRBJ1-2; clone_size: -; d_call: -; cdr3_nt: TGTGCCACCAGTGATAACAGACCGACTAACTATGGCTACACCTTC; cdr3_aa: CATSDNRPTNYGYTF
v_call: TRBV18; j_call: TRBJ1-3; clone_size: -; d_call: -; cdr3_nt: TGTGCCAGCTCACCTAGGGGAAACACCATATATTTT; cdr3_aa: CASSPRGNTIYF
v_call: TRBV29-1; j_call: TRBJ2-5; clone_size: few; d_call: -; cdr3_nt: TGCAGCGTTGAGGGGTATGGGGAGACCCAGTACTTC; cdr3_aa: CSVEGYGETQYF
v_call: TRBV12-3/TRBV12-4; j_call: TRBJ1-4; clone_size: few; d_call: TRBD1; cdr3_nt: TGTGCCAGCAGTGGTGACAGGGGGAGTGAAAAACTGTTTTTT; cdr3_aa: CASSGDRGSEKLFF
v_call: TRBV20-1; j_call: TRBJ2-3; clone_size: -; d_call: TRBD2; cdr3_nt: TGCAGTGCAACTAGCGGGGGGTTCACAGATACGCAGTATTTT; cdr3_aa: CSATSGGFTDTQYF
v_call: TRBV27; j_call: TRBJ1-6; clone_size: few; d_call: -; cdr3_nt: TGTGCCAGCAGTTTCTCCACATCGGCTAATTCACCCCTCCACTTT; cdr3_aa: CASSFSTSANSPLHF
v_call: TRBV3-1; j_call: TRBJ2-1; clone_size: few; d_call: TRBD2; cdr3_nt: TGTGCCAGCAGCCAAGGTAGCGGGCCTTACAATGAGCAGTTCTTC; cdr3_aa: CASSQGSGPYNEQFF
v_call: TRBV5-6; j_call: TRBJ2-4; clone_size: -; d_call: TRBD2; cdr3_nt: TGTGCCAGCAGCTTACTAGCGGCCACGGGAGCCAAAAACATTCAGTACTTC; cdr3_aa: CASSLLAATGAKNIQYF
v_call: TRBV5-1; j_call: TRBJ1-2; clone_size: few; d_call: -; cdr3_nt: TGCGCCAGCAGCCTCCCGGACTTTTTTGGCTACACCTTC; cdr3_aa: CASSLPDFFGYTF
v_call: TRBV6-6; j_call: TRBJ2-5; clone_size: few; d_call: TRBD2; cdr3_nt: TGTGCCAGCAGTTACTCGCTCCTAGCGGGGGGTGAGACCCAGTACTTC; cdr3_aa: CASSYSLLAGGETQYF
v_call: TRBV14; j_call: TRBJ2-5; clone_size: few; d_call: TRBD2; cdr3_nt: TGTGCCAGCAGCCACAAACCTAGCGGGAGATACGAGACCCAGTACTTC; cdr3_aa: CASSHKPSGRYETQYF
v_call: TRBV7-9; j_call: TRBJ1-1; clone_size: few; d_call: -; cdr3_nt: TGTGCCAGCCAATTAGCGACAGCGAACACTGAAGCTTTCTTT; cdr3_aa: CASQLATANTEAFF
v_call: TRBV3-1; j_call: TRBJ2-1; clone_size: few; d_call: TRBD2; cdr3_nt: TGTGCCAGCAGCCAAGACCCGGGGGGGGCGAATGAGCAGTTCTTC; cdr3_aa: CASSQDPGGANEQFF
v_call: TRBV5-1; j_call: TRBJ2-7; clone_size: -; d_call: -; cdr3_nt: TGCGCCAGCAGCTTCTCGCAGGGTATCTCCGAGCAGTACTTC; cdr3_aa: CASSFSQGISEQYF
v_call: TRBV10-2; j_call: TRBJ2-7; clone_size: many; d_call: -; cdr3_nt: TGTGCCAGCTCAGAGTTCTACGAGCAGTACTTC; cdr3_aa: CASSEFYEQYF
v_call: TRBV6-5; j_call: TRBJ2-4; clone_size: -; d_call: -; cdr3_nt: TGTGCCAGCAGTTACTCGATGGCAGGGGCAGCCAAAAACATTCAGTACTTC; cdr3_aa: CASSYSMAGAAKNIQYF